The 6 T cell receptor beta chains in this list originate from one sample, sequenced in a study of blood T cell repertoires in COVID-19. Profiled with immunoSEQ multiplex PCR; TCRdb holds only in-frame clones, not every one. The sample carries 140,000 to 150,000 clones, around 80% recorded once. The sequencing input was PBMCs or T cells enriched from blood (not recorded which). These receptors were collected from a woman aged 45 to 65 who had recovered from COVID-19.

DNA of the CDR3: TGTGCCAGCAGTTACTCGCGGGGAGAAGAGACCCAGTACTTC. It translates to CASSYSRGEETQYF. The chain employs TRBV6-5 and TRBJ2-5; D may be TRBD2 (6 bases). The germline CDR1 and CDR2 sequences are MNHEY and SVGAGI. The length of the CDR3 is 14 residues. V was cut by 0 bases and J by 3 bases, with 8 bases left in between.

As regards this clone: A much larger clone differs from this one at a single base, so this may be a read error. CDR3 nucleotides: TGTGCCAGCACCGGACAGGAGAACACTGAAGCTTTCTTT. Its translation is CASTGQENTEAFF. The chain joins TRBV5-4 to TRBJ1-1; 7 nucleotides align to TRBD1. Germline CDR1 and CDR2: SGHNT and YYREEE (reference sequence). The CDR3 consists of 13 residues. The V and J ends lost 6 bases and 1 base, in that order; junction bases with no gene match: 3.

V is TRBV4-2 and J is TRBJ1-6, with a possible D match to TRBD1 (6 bases). Germline values: CDR1 LGHNA, CDR2 YNFKEQ. V dropped 2 bases and J dropped 7 bases, with 15 bases sitting between them. The CDR3 sequence is 16 residues long. CDR3 sequence (DNA): TGTGCCAGCAGCCAATTTTCTCAGGGGATCAATTCACCCCTCCACTTT. As protein: CASSQFSQGINSPLHF.

The CDR3 reads CASSRTGTNYGYTF. In nucleotides, the CDR3 is TGTGCCAGCAGCCGGACAGGGACTAACTATGGCTACACCTTC. The chain is built from TRBV11-2 and TRBJ1-2, with 8 bases that match TRBD1. CDR3 length: 14 amino acids. Per the germline V gene, CDR1 is SGHAT and CDR2 is FQNNGV. Germline trimming cut 5 bases from V and 0 bases from J; bases unmatched to any gene: 2. The full variable domain, completed using reference TRBV11-2 and TRBJ1-2, is EAGVAQSPRYKIIEKRQSVAFWCNPISGHATLYWYQQILGQGPKLLIQFQNNGVVDDSQLPKDRFSAERLKGVDSTLKIQPAKLEDSAVYLCASSRTGTNYGYTFGSGTRLTVV.

This chain links TRBV2 with TRBJ2-7, with 7 bases matching TRBD2. The germline CDR1 and CDR2 sequences are SNHLY and FYNNEI. With 6 bases clipped from V and 5 bases from J, the junction kept 7 bases outside the gene matches. The CDR3 is made up of 13 amino acids. CDR3 loop: CASSLGRLNEQYF. CDR3 coding DNA: TGTGCCAGCAGCCTCGGGAGGCTCAACGAGCAGTACTTC.

The chain carries TRBV7-2 and TRBJ1-1; unclear D gene. V shed 3 bases and J shed 4 bases, with 12 bases lying between them. This CDR3 contains 14 residues. CDR1 is SGHTA and CDR2 is FQGNSA in the germline V gene. The CDR3: CASSFSVRSTEAFF. The CDR3 DNA reads TGTGCCAGCAGCTTCAGTGTCCGATCCACTGAAGCTTTCTTT.